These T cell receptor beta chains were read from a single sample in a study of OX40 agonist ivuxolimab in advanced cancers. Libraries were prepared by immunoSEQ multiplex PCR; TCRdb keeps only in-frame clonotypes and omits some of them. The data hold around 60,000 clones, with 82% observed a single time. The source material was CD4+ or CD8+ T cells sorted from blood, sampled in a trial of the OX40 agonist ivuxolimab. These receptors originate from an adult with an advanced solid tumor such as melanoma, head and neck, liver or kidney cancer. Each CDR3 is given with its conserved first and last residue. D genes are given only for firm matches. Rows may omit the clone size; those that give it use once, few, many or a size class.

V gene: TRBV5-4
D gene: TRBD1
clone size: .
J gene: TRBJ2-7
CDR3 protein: CASSPTGGRLVQQYF
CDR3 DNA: TGTGCCAGCAGCCCAACAGGGGGAAGACTAGTCCAGCAGTACTTC

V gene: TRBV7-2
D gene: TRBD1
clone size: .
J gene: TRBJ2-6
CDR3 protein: CASSFRDRHSGANVLTF
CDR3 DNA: TGTGCCAGCAGCTTTCGGGACAGGCACTCTGGGGCCAACGTCCTGACTTTC

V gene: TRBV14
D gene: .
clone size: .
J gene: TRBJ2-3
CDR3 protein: CASSSILGTDTQYF
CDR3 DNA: TGTGCCAGCAGCTCAATACTCGGCACAGATACGCAGTATTTT

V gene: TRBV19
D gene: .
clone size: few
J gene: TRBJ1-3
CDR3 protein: CATWETGSGNTIYF
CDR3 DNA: TGTGCCACCTGGGAGACGGGCTCTGGAAACACCATATATTTT

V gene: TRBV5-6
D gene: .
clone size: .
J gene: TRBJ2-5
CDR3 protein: CASRTSPQETQYF
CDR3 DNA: TGTGCCAGTCGAACTAGTCCCCAAGAGACCCAGTACTTC

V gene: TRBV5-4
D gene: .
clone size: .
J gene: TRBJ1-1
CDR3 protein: CASRRPGGTNTEAFF
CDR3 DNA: TGTGCCAGCAGAAGACCCGGGGGAACAAACACTGAAGCTTTCTTT

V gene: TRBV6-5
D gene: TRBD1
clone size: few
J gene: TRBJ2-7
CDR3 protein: CASSYVGQGSEEQYF
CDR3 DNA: TGTGCCAGCAGTTACGTGGGACAGGGGTCAGAAGAGCAGTACTTC

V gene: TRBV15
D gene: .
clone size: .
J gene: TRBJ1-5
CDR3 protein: CATSRGGGSNQPQHF
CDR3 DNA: TGTGCCACCAGCAGAGGGGGAGGTAGCAATCAGCCCCAGCATTTT

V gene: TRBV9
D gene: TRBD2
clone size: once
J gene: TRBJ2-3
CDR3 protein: CASTGTSGITDTQYF
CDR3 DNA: TGTGCCAGCACTGGGACTAGCGGAATCACAGATACGCAGTATTTT

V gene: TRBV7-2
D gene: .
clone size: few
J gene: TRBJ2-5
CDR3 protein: CASSLTPQETQYF
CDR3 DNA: TGTGCCAGCAGCCTTACCCCCCAAGAGACCCAGTACTTC

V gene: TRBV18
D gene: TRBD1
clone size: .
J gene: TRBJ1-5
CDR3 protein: CASSAGQGRGNQPQHF
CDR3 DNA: TGTGCCAGCTCAGCGGGACAGGGCAGGGGCAATCAGCCCCAGCATTTT

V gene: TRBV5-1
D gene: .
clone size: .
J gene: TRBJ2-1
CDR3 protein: CASSLEFSGNEQFF
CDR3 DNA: TGCGCCAGCAGCTTGGAATTCTCCGGGAATGAGCAGTTCTTC

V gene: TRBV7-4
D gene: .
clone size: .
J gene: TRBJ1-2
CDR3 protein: CASRPTGNYGYTF
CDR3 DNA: TGTGCCAGCAGGCCGACAGGCAACTATGGCTACACCTTC

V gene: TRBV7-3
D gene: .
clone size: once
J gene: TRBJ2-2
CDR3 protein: CASSLTLNTGELFF
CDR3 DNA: TGTGCCAGCAGCTTAACCCTGAACACCGGGGAGCTGTTTTTT

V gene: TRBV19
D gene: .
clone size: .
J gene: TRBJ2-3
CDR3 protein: CASRVQGSTDTQYF
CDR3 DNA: TGTGCCAGTAGAGTACAGGGAAGCACAGATACGCAGTATTTT

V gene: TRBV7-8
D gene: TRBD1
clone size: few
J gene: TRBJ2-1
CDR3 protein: CASSPRRDRLNNEQFF
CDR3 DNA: TGTGCCAGCAGCCCCAGACGGGACAGGTTGAACAATGAGCAGTTCTTC

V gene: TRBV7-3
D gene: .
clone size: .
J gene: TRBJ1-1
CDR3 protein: CASSLTEGAEAFF
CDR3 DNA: TGTGCCAGCAGCTTAACGGAAGGGGCTGAAGCTTTCTTT

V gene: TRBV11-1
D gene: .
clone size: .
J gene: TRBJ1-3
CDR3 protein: CASSQQGNTIYF
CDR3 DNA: TGTGCCAGCAGCCAACAGGGAAACACCATATATTTT

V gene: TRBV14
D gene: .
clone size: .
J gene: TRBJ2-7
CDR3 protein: CASSPRDTNEQYF
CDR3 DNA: TGTGCCAGCAGCCCCCGGGACACGAACGAGCAGTACTTC

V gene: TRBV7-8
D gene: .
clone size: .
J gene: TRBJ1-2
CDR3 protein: CASSPTGGAGYTF
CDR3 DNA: TGTGCCAGCAGCCCCACCGGAGGGGCTGGCTACACCTTC

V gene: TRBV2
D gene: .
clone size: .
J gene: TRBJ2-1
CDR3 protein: CASRRRSSYNEQFF
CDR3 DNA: TGTGCCAGCAGGCGTAGGAGCTCCTACAATGAGCAGTTCTTC

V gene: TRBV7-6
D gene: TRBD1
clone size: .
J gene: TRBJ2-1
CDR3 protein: CASSIQGAKSGEQFF
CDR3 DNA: TGTGCCAGCAGCATACAGGGGGCGAAGTCTGGTGAGCAGTTCTTC

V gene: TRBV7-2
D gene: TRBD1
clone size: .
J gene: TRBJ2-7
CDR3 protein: CASRGGPGQGTIF
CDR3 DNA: TGTGCCAGCAGAGGGGGACCGGGACAGGGGACAATCTTC

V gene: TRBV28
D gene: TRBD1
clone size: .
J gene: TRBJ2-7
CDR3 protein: CASSFSYRGQKYEQYF
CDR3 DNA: TGTGCCAGCAGTTTCTCTTACAGGGGGCAAAAATACGAGCAGTACTTC

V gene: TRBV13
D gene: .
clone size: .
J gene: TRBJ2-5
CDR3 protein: CASSFRRRQGSQETQYF
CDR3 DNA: TGTGCCAGCAGCTTTCGGAGAAGGCAGGGATCTCAAGAGACCCAGTACTTC

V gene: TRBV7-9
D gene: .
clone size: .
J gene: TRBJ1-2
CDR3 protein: CASSFSPVNYGYTF
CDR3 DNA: TGTGCCAGCAGCTTCTCACCGGTTAACTATGGCTACACCTTC

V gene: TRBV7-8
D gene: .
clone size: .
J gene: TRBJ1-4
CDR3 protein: CASQRPNEKLFF
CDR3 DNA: TGTGCCAGCCAGCGGCCTAATGAAAAACTGTTTTTT

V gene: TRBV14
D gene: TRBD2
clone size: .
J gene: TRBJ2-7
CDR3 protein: CASSPGLAYEQYF
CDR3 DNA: TGTGCCAGCAGCCCGGGACTAGCCTACGAGCAGTACTTC

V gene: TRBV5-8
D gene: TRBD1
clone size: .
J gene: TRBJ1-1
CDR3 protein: CASGTGDTEAFF
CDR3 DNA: TGTGCCAGCGGGACAGGCGACACTGAAGCTTTCTTT

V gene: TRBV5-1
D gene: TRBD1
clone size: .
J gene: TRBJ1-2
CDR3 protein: CASSPQTGGYGYTF
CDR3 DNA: TGCGCCAGCAGCCCCCAAACAGGGGGCTATGGCTACACCTTC

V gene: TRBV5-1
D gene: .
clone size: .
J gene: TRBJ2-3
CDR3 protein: CASSHPEGGSTDTQYF
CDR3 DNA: TGCGCCAGCAGCCACCCTGAGGGGGGTTCGACGGATACGCAGTATTTT

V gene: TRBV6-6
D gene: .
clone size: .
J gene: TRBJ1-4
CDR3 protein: CASSRGHPSSEKLFF
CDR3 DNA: TGTGCCAGCAGTCGTGGACACCCTTCGAGTGAAAAACTGTTTTTT

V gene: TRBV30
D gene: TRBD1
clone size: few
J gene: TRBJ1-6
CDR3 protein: CAWRPGGASNSPLHF
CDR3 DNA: TGTGCCTGGAGGCCAGGGGGGGCCTCAAATTCACCCCTCCACTTT

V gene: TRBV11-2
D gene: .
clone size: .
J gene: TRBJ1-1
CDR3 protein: CASSLPRQQGEAFF
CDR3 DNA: TGTGCCAGCAGCTTACCCCGACAGCAGGGTGAAGCTTTCTTT

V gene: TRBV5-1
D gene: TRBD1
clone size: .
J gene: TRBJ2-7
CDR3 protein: CASSSGTGRDEQYF
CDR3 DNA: TGCGCCAGCAGCTCCGGGACAGGGAGGGACGAGCAGTACTTC

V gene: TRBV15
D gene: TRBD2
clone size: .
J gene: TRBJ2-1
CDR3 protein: CATSRGGGVYNEQFF
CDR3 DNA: TGTGCCACCAGCAGAGGCGGGGGAGTTTACAATGAGCAGTTCTTC

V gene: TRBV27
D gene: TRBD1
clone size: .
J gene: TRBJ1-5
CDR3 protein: CASGQVSNQPQHF
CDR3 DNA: TGTGCCAGCGGACAGGTTAGCAATCAGCCCCAGCATTTT

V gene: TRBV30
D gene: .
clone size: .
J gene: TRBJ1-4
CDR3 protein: CAWSPGGEKLFF
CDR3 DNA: TGTGCCTGGAGTCCCGGAGGTGAAAAACTGTTTTTT

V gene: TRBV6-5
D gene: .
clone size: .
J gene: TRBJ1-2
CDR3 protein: CASSPLGSANYGYTF
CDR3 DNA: TGTGCCAGCAGCCCCCTTGGGTCAGCTAACTATGGCTACACCTTC

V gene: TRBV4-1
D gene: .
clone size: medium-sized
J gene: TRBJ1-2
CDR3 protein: CASSQDPTARYGYTF
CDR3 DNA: TGCGCCAGCAGCCAAGATCCGACGGCCCGATATGGCTACACCTTC

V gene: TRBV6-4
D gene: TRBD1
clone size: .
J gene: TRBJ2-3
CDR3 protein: CASSEAGGRGTDTQYF
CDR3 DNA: TGTGCCAGCAGTGAGGCAGGGGGAAGAGGCACAGATACGCAGTATTTT

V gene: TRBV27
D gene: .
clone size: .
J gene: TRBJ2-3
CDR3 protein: CASSGQYKKADTQYF
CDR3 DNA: TGTGCCAGCAGTGGACAGTACAAGAAGGCCGATACGCAGTATTTT

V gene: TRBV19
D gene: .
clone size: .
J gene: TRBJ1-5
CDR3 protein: CASSIGAGSNQPQHF
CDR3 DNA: TGTGCCAGTAGTATTGGGGCAGGTAGCAATCAGCCCCAGCATTTT

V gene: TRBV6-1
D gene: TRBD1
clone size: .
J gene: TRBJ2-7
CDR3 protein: CASSRTGDEQYF
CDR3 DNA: TGTGCCAGCAGTAGGACAGGGGACGAGCAGTACTTC

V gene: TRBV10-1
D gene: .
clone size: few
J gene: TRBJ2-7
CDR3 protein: CASNGTPYEQYF
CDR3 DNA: TGCGCCAGCAACGGGACACCATACGAGCAGTACTTC